The rows below give T cell receptor beta chains drawn from one sample of a study of T cell changes during pregnancy in multiple sclerosis. Libraries were prepared by immunoSEQ multiplex PCR; TCRdb keeps only in-frame clonotypes and omits some of them. Found here are roughly 110,000 clones, less than 95% of them singletons; the top ten hold 1.5% to 2%. This sample comprised peripheral blood, obtained after pregnancy. The receptors were sampled from a female donor with multiple sclerosis, enrolled in a pregnancy study. Each CDR3 is given with its conserved first and last residue. A D gene is named only where the DNA matches it firmly. The size entry is marked missing in some rows and otherwise reads once, few, many or a size class.

>TRBD1|NA|TRBV4-1|TRBJ1-1
CASSQDRDTEAFF
TGCGCCAGCAGCCAGGACAGGGACACTGAAGCTTTCTTT
>TRBD2|NA|TRBV25-1|TRBJ2-7
CASSPAGEVDEQYF
TGTGCCAGCAGTCCAGCGGGAGAGGTGGACGAGCAGTACTTC
>TRBD2|NA|TRBV27|TRBJ2-7
CASSILSGALYEQYF
TGTGCCAGCAGTATATTGAGCGGGGCACTCTACGAGCAGTACTTC
>TRBD1|NA|TRBV5-4|TRBJ1-6
CASSLEPGGYSYNSPLHF
TGTGCCAGCAGCTTGGAGCCAGGGGGCTACTCCTATAATTCACCCCTCCACTTT
>NA|NA|TRBV15|TRBJ1-2
CATARGGIYGYTF
TGTGCCACCGCGAGGGGGGGAATTTATGGCTACACCTTC
>TRBD1|NA|TRBV19|TRBJ2-1
CASSQGASSYNEQFF
TGTGCCAGTAGTCAGGGGGCCAGCTCCTACAATGAGCAGTTCTTC
>TRBD1|NA|TRBV6-1|TRBJ1-6
CASSVTSGTGVSPLHF
TGTGCCAGCAGTGTTACCTCCGGGACAGGGGTTTCACCCCTCCACTTT
>NA|NA|TRBV12-5|TRBJ1-1
CASGLSLGVNTEAFF
TGTGCTAGTGGGTTGAGCCTAGGGGTTAACACTGAAGCTTTCTTT
>NA|NA|TRBV2|TRBJ1-5
CASRTSYSNQPQHF
TGTGCCAGCAGAACTTCCTATAGCAATCAGCCCCAGCATTTT
>NA|NA|TRBV27|TRBJ1-5
CASSPDSFPRNQPQHF
TGTGCCAGCAGTCCAGACAGCTTCCCCCGCAATCAGCCCCAGCATTTT
>TRBD1|NA|TRBV19|TRBJ2-3
CASSSRQGLTDTQYF
TGTGCCAGTAGTTCACGACAGGGGCTAACAGATACGCAGTATTTT
>NA|NA|TRBV9|TRBJ2-5
CASSVGVARETQYF
TGTGCCAGCAGCGTAGGAGTAGCGAGGGAGACCCAGTACTTC
>NA|NA|TRBV9|TRBJ2-2
CASSVDDITNTGELFF
TGTGCCAGCAGCGTAGATGACATAACGAACACCGGGGAGCTGTTTTTT
>TRBD1|NA|TRBV7-9|TRBJ1-3
CASSSKGTAGNTIYF
TGTGCCAGCAGCTCGAAGGGGACAGCTGGAAACACCATATATTTT
>TRBD2|NA|TRBV7-8|TRBJ2-1
CASSYPGGGPLF
TGTGCCAGCAGCTACCCCGGGGGGGGGCCGCTCTTC
>NA|NA|TRBV2|TRBJ2-5
CASAGARETQYF
TGTGCCAGCGCGGGGGCGAGGGAGACCCAGTACTTC
>TRBD2|NA|TRBV6-5|TRBJ2-1
CASTRGGEQFF
TGTGCCAGCACTCGCGGGGGTGAGCAGTTCTTC
>TRBD1|once|TRBV18|TRBJ1-1
CASLNNRGAAEAFF
TGTGCCAGCCTAAACAACAGGGGCGCCGCTGAAGCTTTCTTT
>NA|once|TRBV2|TRBJ1-1
CASSQTNTGLGAFF
TGTGCCAGCAGTCAAACTAATACAGGGCTTGGAGCTTTCTTT
>NA|NA|TRBV18|TRBJ1-2
CASSPVTVPSNYGYTF
TGTGCCAGCTCACCGGTGACAGTGCCTTCCAACTATGGCTACACCTTC
>TRBD1|NA|TRBV9|TRBJ1-5
CASSDAGTGNQPQHF
TGTGCCAGCAGCGACGCCGGGACAGGCAATCAGCCCCAGCATTTT
>NA|NA|TRBV2|TRBJ1-1
CASQVMQGVEAFF
TGTGCCAGTCAAGTGATGCAGGGCGTAGAAGCTTTCTTT
>TRBD1|NA|TRBV6-5|TRBJ1-1
CASSLGGQGYTEAFF
TGTGCCAGCAGTCTTGGGGGACAGGGTTACACTGAAGCTTTCTTT
>TRBD1|NA|TRBV9|TRBJ1-4
CASSVQGDNNEKLFF
TGTGCCAGCAGCGTTCAGGGGGACAATAATGAAAAACTGTTTTTT
>NA|once|TRBV28|TRBJ1-5
CASSPPRGAGHQPQHF
TGTGCCAGCAGCCCCCCCCGGGGGGCTGGCCATCAGCCCCAGCATTTT
>NA|NA|TRBV29-1|TRBJ2-7
CSVGGVLIYEQYF
TGCAGCGTTGGCGGGGTCCTTATCTACGAGCAGTACTTC
>TRBD2|NA|TRBV19|TRBJ2-1
CASSMPSGSGDEQFF
TGTGCCAGTAGTATGCCTAGCGGGAGCGGGGATGAGCAGTTCTTC
>TRBD1|NA|TRBV27|TRBJ1-5
CASSPRQGYSNQPQHF
TGTGCCAGCAGTCCACGACAGGGGTATAGCAATCAGCCCCAGCATTTT